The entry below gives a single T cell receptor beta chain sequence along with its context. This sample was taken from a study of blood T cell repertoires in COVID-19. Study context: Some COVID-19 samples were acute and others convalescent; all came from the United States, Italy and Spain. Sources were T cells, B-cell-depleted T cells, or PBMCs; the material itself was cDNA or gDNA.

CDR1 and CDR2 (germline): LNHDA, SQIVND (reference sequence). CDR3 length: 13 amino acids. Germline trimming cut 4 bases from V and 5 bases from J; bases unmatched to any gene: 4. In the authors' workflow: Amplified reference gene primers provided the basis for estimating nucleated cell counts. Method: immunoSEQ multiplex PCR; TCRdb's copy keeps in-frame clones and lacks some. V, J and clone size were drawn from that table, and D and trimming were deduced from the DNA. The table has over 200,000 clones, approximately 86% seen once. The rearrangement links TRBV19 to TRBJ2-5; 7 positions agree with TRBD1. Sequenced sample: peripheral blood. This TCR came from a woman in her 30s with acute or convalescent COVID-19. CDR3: CASSTTRGETQYF. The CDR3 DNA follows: TGTGCCAGTAGTACTACCAGGGGGGAGACCCAGTACTTC.